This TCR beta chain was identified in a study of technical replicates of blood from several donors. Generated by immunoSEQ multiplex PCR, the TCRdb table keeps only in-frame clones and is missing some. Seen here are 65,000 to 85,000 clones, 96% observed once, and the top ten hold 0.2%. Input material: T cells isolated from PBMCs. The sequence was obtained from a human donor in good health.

Here the CDR3 reads CAWSGGLAYEQYF. The CDR3 nucleotides are TGTGCCTGGAGTGGAGGATTGGCCTACGAGCAGTACTTC. This chain links TRBV30 with TRBJ2-7; no firm D call. CDR3 size: 13 residues. The germline V gene has CDR1 GTSNPN and CDR2 SVGIG (reference sequence). The V and J ends lost 1 base and 2 bases respectively, with 9 bases between them.